This TCR beta chain comes out of a study of cytomegalovirus exposure and HLA in healthy donors. The germline V gene has CDR1 SGHRS and CDR2 YFSETQ. V lost 4 bases, J lost 3 bases, and 10 bases lay in between. The CDR3 runs 14 residues. Researchers ran the PCR with 60 Vbeta and 13 Jbeta primers. Profiling relied on immunoSEQ multiplex PCR, and the TCRdb table lists in-frame clones only, not all of them. The data hold roughly 120,000 clones, with about 75% observed a single time. The receptor was isolated from a man in his sixties in good health and CMV-seropositive. The chain uses TRBV5-1 and TRBJ2-2, with D possibly being TRBD1 (6 bases). The sample was PBMCs. Here the CDR3 reads CASSPGQHTGELFF. In nucleotides, the CDR3 is TGCGCCAGCAGCCCAGGACAGCACACCGGGGAGCTGTTTTTT.